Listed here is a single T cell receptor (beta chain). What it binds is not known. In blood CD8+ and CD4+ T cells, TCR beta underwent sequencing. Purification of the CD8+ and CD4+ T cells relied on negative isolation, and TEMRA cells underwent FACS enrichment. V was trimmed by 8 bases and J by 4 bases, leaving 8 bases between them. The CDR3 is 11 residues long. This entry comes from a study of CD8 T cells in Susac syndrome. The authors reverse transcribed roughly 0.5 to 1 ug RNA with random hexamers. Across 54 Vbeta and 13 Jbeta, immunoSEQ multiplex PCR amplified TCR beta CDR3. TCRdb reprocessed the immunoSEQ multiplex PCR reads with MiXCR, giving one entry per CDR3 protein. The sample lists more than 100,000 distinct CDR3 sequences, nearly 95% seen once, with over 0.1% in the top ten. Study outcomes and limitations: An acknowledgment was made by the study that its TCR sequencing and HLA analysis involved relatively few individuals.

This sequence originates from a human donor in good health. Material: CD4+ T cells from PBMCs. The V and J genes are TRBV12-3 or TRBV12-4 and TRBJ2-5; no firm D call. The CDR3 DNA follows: TGTGCCAGCGGGCCCCCAGAGACCCAGTACTTC. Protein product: CASGPPETQYF.